This T cell receptor beta chain derives from a study of blood T cell repertoires in COVID-19. Germline-derived CDR1 and CDR2 are LGHDT and YNNKEL (reference sequence). The CDR3 is 16 residues long. Trimming cost V 0 bases and J 4 bases, with 15 bases left between them. The repertoire was sequenced with immunoSEQ multiplex PCR; TCRdb's copy has only in-frame clones and lacks some. The table records more than 250,000 clones, almost 85% of them present only once. This clone was counted only a few times. The receptor was derived from a middle-aged man with active or convalescent COVID-19. Source material: peripheral blood. The chain combines TRBV3-1 (or the pseudogene TRBV3-2) with TRBJ1-2, with unresolved D. Here the CDR3 DNA reads TGTGCCAGCAGCCAAGATAATGCCGTAACTTCCTATGGCTACACCTTC. This translates into CASSQDNAVTSYGYTF.